The entry that follows covers one T cell receptor (beta chain) sequence. Germline CDR1 LNHDA, CDR2 SQIVND (reference sequence). The CDR3 length is 15 residues. V shed 7 bases, J shed 4 bases, and the junction held 8 bases outside the gene matches. The record originates from a study of blood T cell repertoires in COVID-19. Overall study: Nucleic acid was either cDNA or gDNA, and it came from T cells, B-cell-depleted T cells, or PBMCs.

Libraries were prepared by immunoSEQ multiplex PCR; TCRdb keeps only in-frame clonotypes and omits some of them. The sample lists about 28,000 clones; 87% were seen once. Sequenced input: peripheral blood. V and J are TRBV19 and TRBJ2-2; TRBD1 aligns across 8 bases. The sequence derives from a human donor in a cohort sampled during active COVID-19. The CDR3 sequence is CASKTGQGPTGELFF. CDR3 bases: TGTGCCAGTAAAACCGGACAGGGTCCCACCGGGGAGCTGTTTTTT.